Below are 28 T cell receptor beta chains sequenced from a single sample in a study of T cells in Graves' hyperthyroidism and ophthalmopathy. The source material, RNA transcripts, was used to amplify TCR beta CDR3 regions. With the HTBI primer set, the TCR CDR3 went through a first round of RT-PCR. Using its own MiXCR run on the multiplex PCR reads, TCRdb lists one record per CDR3 protein. The data show hundreds of thousands of distinct CDR3 sequences, approximately 24% seen once. Sequencing used blood. Every receptor here comes from a woman younger than 45 with Graves' ophthalmopathy.

In this sample, this clonotype turned up a few times. The chain couples TRBV25-1 to TRBJ2-7; TRBD2 is a possible D gene (6 bases). CDR3 length: 15 amino acids. CDR1 and CDR2 from the germline V gene are MGHDK and SYGVNS. Trimming pared 4 bases from V and 3 bases from J, leaving 16 bases between. The CDR3 is CASSGGVTPGYEQYF. CDR3 DNA: TGTGCCAGCAGTGGCGGGGTCACTCCGGGCTACGAGCAGTACTTC.

The gene calls are TRBV30 and TRBJ1-3, with 9 bases that match TRBD1. Unmatched junction bases numbered 3, after V lost 3 bases and J lost 0 bases. Germline CDR1 is GTSNPN and CDR2 is SVGIG (reference sequence). This CDR3 region has 15 residues. The CDR3 DNA reads as TGTGCCTGGAGGGGACAGGGTGACTCTGGAAACACCATATATTTT. It translates to CAWRGQGDSGNTIYF.

This clonotype was found many times. The chain has TRBV11-2 and TRBJ2-7; the D is unclear. The CDR3 covers 13 residues. Germline CDR1 is SGHAT and CDR2 is FQNNGV. Trimming took off 2 bases at V and 3 bases at J, with 8 bases between the two ends. The CDR3 region is CASSLNSVYEQYF. CDR3 sequence (DNA): TGTGCCAGCAGCTTAAATTCAGTCTACGAGCAGTACTTC.

The chain is built from TRBV12-3 or TRBV12-4 and TRBJ2-7, with 7 bases identical to TRBD2. With 5 bases clipped from V and 3 bases from J, the junction kept 13 bases outside the gene matches. The CDR3 sequence is 16 residues long. CDR3 sequence: CASSPRAGNLRYEQYF. The CDR3 coding sequence is TGTGCCAGCAGTCCGAGAGCGGGGAATCTTCGCTACGAGCAGTACTTC.

Many counts were recorded for this clonotype. The chain employs TRBV7-9 and TRBJ2-5, with D possibly matching TRBD2 (5 bases). The CDR3 covers 12 residues. The germline V gene has CDR1 SEHNR and CDR2 FQNEAQ (reference sequence). Trimming cost V 3 bases and J 5 bases, with 7 bases left between them. The CDR3 DNA reads TGTGCCAGCAGCTTCTGGGAGGAGACCCAGTACTTC. Protein: CASSFWEETQYF.

This clonotype was counted only a few times. The chain combines TRBV18 with TRBJ2-7, with D perhaps matching TRBD1 or TRBD2 (6 bases each). CDR1 is KGHSH, CDR2 LQKENI, per germline. The CDR3 spans 15 residues. V dropped 3 bases and J dropped 6 bases, with 18 bases sitting between them. In DNA, the CDR3 is TGTGCCAGCTCACCTGCCGGGGGCCAGGCTATCGAGCAGTACTTC. Protein product: CASSPAGGQAIEQYF.

Regarding this clonotype: A much larger clone lies one base from this, so it may be a read error. The rearrangement joins TRBV28 to TRBJ1-2; no firm D call. The CDR3 extends over 12 amino acids. Germline CDR1 reads MDHEN; CDR2 reads SYDVKM. V was shortened by 4 bases and J by 2 bases, with 5 bases between the two germline ends. The CDR3 here is CASSWENYGYTF. CDR3 DNA: TGTGCCAGCAGTTGGGAGAACTATGGCTACACCTTC.

The gene calls are TRBV12-3 or TRBV12-4 and TRBJ1-1; D perhaps matches TRBD1 (5 bases). Deletions cut 3 bases from V and 6 bases from J, with 8 bases between. The CDR3 totals 12 residues. CDR3 in DNA: TGTGCCAGCAGTTTTTGGGGGTCTGAAGCTTTCTTT. Its protein is CASSFWGSEAFF.

This clonotype was seen repeatedly, ten times or more. This rearrangement joins TRBV7-2 to TRBJ1-5; D not certain. The CDR3 runs 13 residues. V was trimmed by 2 bases and J by 7 bases, leaving 9 bases between them. CDR1 is SGHTA and CDR2 is FQGNSA in the germline V gene. This chain's CDR3 is CASSLPPGQPQHF. The DNA for the CDR3 is TGTGCCAGCAGCTTACCCCCCGGCCAGCCCCAGCATTTT.

The sample holds many counts of this clonotype. This chain's CDR3 is CASSVGQGTPEAFF. For the CDR3, the DNA is TGTGCCAGCAGCGTAGGACAGGGTACCCCTGAAGCTTTCTTT. The chain recombines TRBV5-8 with TRBJ1-1, with TRBD1 matching over 8 bases. Germline trimming cut 4 bases from V and 6 bases from J; bases unmatched to any gene: 8. Germline CDR1 reads SGHTS; CDR2 reads YDEGEE. The CDR3 consists of 14 residues.

This clonotype was counted between two and nine times. This rearrangement joins TRBV12-3 or TRBV12-4 to TRBJ1-1, with D perhaps matching TRBD1 (5 bases). This CDR3 contains 14 residues. The V end was cut by 6 bases, the J end by 6 bases, with 17 bases between. CDR3 sequence reads: CASRPAVGDAEAFF. The CDR3 coding sequence is TGTGCCAGCAGACCAGCCGTAGGGGACGCTGAAGCTTTCTTT.

This clonotype showed up many times. The chain uses TRBV6-1 and TRBJ1-5; TRBD1 is a possible D gene (6 bases). The germline V and J ends were trimmed by 1 base and 5 bases, with 18 bases remaining between them. CDR1 MNHNS and CDR2 SASEGT come from the germline V gene. The CDR3 has 17 amino acids. CDR3 loop: CASSEVAGGAGYQPQHF. The CDR3 DNA reads TGTGCCAGCAGTGAAGTGGCGGGGGGCGCGGGTTATCAGCCCCAGCATTTT.

The chain couples TRBV12-3 or TRBV12-4 to TRBJ2-7, with D perhaps being TRBD1 or TRBD2 (5 bases each). Between the trimmed V and J ends, which lost 3 bases and 3 bases, there was a span of 27 bases. This CDR3 has 19 residues. The DNA for the CDR3 is TGTGCCAGCAGTTTCAGACTCCGCCGGGACGTCAATGGGATCTACGAGCAGTACTTC. Amino acids: CASSFRLRRDVNGIYEQYF.

This clonotype occurred many times. The CDR3 protein is CASSQGQGAYEQYF. The CDR3, as DNA: TGTGCCAGCAGCCAAGGACAGGGGGCCTACGAGCAGTACTTC. The V call is TRBV4-2, the J call TRBJ2-7; 9 bases agree with TRBD1. The CDR3 consists of 14 residues. V was clipped by 1 base and J by 2 bases; unmatched bases: 0. The V gene's germline CDR1 is LGHNA and CDR2 YNFKEQ.

The table lists this clonotype with many counts. J is TRBJ1-2 and V is TRBV20-1; a possible D gene is TRBD1 (6 bases). This CDR3 has 11 amino acids. Trimming took off 6 bases at V and 9 bases at J, with 14 bases between the two ends. Germline CDR1 reads DFQATT; CDR2 reads SNEGSKA (reference sequence). In nucleotides, the CDR3 is TGCAGTGCCGCAGGGGCGTATAGCTACACCTTC. This encodes CSAAGAYSYTF.

The genes are TRBV6-2 or TRBV6-3 and TRBJ1-1; D not certain. Trimming pared 6 bases from V and 3 bases from J, leaving 14 bases between. From germline, CDR1 is MNHEY and CDR2 SVGEGT. The CDR3 is 14 residues long. Here the CDR3 DNA reads TGTGCCAGCAGCGTGATCCTTAAGGACACTGAAGCTTTCTTT. It encodes CASSVILKDTEAFF.

In this sample, this clonotype turned up many times. The chain joins TRBV6-5 to TRBJ1-1; 10 bases are shared with TRBD1. The V gene end was trimmed by 6 bases and the J gene end by 4 bases; junction bases not matched to a gene: 5. Germline V CDR1 and CDR2: MNHEY, SVGAGI. This CDR3 region has 14 residues. The CDR3 protein is CASRRTGGSTEAFF. The CDR3 DNA follows: TGTGCCAGCAGAAGGACAGGGGGAAGCACTGAAGCTTTCTTT.

This clonotype was observed many times. The rearrangement links TRBV11-2 to TRBJ1-2; possible D gene TRBD1, 5 bases. This CDR3 has 15 amino acids. Germline V lookup: CDR1 SGHAT, CDR2 FQNNGV. Trimming left V 0 bases short and J 0 bases short, with 8 bases between. CDR3 coding DNA: TGTGCCAGCAGCTTAGAGGGGCAGACTAACTATGGCTACACCTTC. Protein product: CASSLEGQTNYGYTF.

In this sample, this clonotype turned up many times. The chain uses TRBV4-2 and TRBJ2-7, with 7 bases fitting TRBD2. With 4 bases clipped from V and 3 bases from J, the junction kept 6 bases outside the gene matches. The CDR3 runs 14 residues. Germline V gene sequence: CDR1 LGHNA, CDR2 YNFKEQ. CDR3 loop: CASSRGSSGYEQYF. The CDR3 DNA reads TGTGCCAGCAGCCGGGGGTCTAGCGGCTACGAGCAGTACTTC.

The chain combines TRBV2 with TRBJ1-3; D call uncertain. Trimming left V 3 bases short and J 2 bases short, with 11 bases between. Germline lookup yields CDR1 SNHLY and CDR2 FYNNEI. The CDR3 has 15 amino acids. CDR3 residues: CASSDSPPTGNTIYF. The CDR3 DNA is TGTGCCAGCAGTGATAGCCCGCCAACTGGAAACACCATATATTTT.

The rearrangement joins TRBV7-2 to TRBJ2-7; unclear D gene. CDR1 SGHTA and CDR2 FQGNSA come from the germline V gene. Trimming removed 1 base at V and 1 base at J, with 8 bases between. The CDR3 contains 14 residues. The chain's CDR3 is CASSLGSESYEQYF. DNA for the CDR3: TGTGCCAGCAGCTTAGGCTCAGAATCCTACGAGCAGTACTTC. Supplemented by reference TRBV7-2 and TRBJ2-7, the full variable domain reads GAGVSQSPSNKVTEKGKDVELRCDPISGHTALYWYRQSLGQGLEFLIYFQGNSAPDKSGLPSDRFSAERTGGSVSTLTIQRTQQEDSAVYLCASSLGSESYEQYFGPGTRLTVT.

This clonotype was seen many times. The gene calls are TRBV10-3 and TRBJ1-5; 10 bases agree with TRBD1. This CDR3 has 16 residues. Germline CDR1 and CDR2: ENHRY and SYGVKD. V gave up 3 bases and J gave up 11 bases; unmatched junction bases: 13. CDR3: CAISESGGTGDRTQHF. The CDR3 region has the DNA TGTGCCATCAGTGAAAGTGGCGGGACAGGGGACCGGACCCAGCATTTT.

A word on this clonotype: At one boundary the junction diverges from the germline segment, which might be a read error. This chain joins TRBV6-5 and TRBJ2-2; the D call may be TRBD1 or TRBD2 (5 bases each). The CDR3 extends over 17 amino acids. CDR1 is MNHEY, CDR2 SVGAGI, per germline. The CDR3: CASSYPALGAGTGDLFF. In DNA form, the CDR3 reads TGTGCCAGCAGTTACCCTGCCTTAGGGGCAGGTACCGGGGATCTGTTTTTT.

This chain links TRBV27 with TRBJ1-5, with 8 nucleotides matching TRBD1. CDR3 length: 17 amino acids. The junction had 9 bases not matched to a gene; V was cut back by 3 bases and J by 2 bases. CDR1 is MNHEY and CDR2 is SMNVEV in the germline V gene (reference sequence). CDR3 in amino acids: CASSFSGGFGGNQPQHF. For the CDR3, the DNA is TGTGCCAGCAGTTTTTCAGGGGGCTTTGGGGGCAATCAGCCCCAGCATTTT.

This clonotype showed up many times. This chain's CDR3 is CASSVLPEETQYF. In DNA, the CDR3 is TGTGCCAGCAGCGTGCTACCGGAAGAGACCCAGTACTTC. This chain links TRBV7-3 with TRBJ2-5, with D unclear. Germline V gene sequence: CDR1 SGHTA, CDR2 FQGTGA. The CDR3 totals 13 residues. Between the trimmed V and J ends, which lost 5 bases and 3 bases, there was a span of 10 bases.

There are many counts of this clonotype. The V call is TRBV6-2 or TRBV6-3, the J call TRBJ1-5; D gene uncertain. Trimming shortened V by 2 bases and J by 1 base, and 9 bases separated the two germline ends. The CDR3 extends over 15 amino acids. CDR1 and CDR2 (germline): MNHEY, SVGEGT. CDR3 in amino acids: CASSYRVWSNQPQHF. For the CDR3, the DNA is TGTGCCAGCAGTTACAGGGTGTGGAGCAATCAGCCCCAGCATTTT.

This clonotype showed up many times. The chain combines TRBV7-2 with TRBJ2-4, with 9 bases matching TRBD1. The CDR3 spans 16 residues. Germline-derived CDR1 and CDR2 are SGHTA and FQGNSA. Trimming removed 1 base from V and 5 bases from J; junction bases left unmatched: 6. The DNA for the CDR3 is TGTGCCAGCAGCTTAGGCTCCGGGACAGGGCAAAACATTCAGTACTTC. Its translation: CASSLGSGTGQNIQYF.

This clonotype was seen repeatedly, ten times or more. This chain connects TRBV5-1 to TRBJ2-7; possible D gene TRBD2, 5 bases. The CDR3 has 13 amino acids. The germline gives CDR1 SGHRS, CDR2 YFSETQ. V was shortened by 7 bases and J by 0 bases, with 11 bases between the two germline ends. The CDR3 DNA is TGCGCCAGCGGAACCGGGATCTCCTACGAGCAGTACTTC. It translates to CASGTGISYEQYF.